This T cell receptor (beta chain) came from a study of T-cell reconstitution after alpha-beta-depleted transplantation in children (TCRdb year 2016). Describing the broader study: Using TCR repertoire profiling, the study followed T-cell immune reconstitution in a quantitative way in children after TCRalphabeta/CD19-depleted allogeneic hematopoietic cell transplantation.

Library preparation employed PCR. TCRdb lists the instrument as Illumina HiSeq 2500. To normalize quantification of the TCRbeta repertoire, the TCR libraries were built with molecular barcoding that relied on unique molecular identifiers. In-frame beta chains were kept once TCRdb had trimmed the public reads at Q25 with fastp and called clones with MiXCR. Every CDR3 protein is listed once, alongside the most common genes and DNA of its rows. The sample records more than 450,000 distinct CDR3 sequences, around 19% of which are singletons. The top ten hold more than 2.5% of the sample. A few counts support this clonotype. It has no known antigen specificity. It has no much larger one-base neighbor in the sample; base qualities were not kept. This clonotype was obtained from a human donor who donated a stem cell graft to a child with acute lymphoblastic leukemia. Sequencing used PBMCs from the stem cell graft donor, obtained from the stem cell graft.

The CDR3: CASSPTDRSYNEQFF. In nucleotides, the sequence is TGTGCCAGCAGCCCCACAGACCGCTCCTACAATGAGCAGTTCTTC. The sequence is built from TRBV11-2 and TRBJ2-1; the D gene is not confidently resolved. The germline V gene yields SGHAT for CDR1 and FQNNGV for CDR2. The junction shows trimming of 5 bases on V and 0 bases on J, plus 11 bases between the germline ends. The CDR3 sequence holds 15 residues, the cysteine and phenylalanine included. Only the CDR3 portion is preserved as DNA: 45 bases, with reading frame beginning at the first base.